The T cell receptor (beta chain) described here comes from a study of cytomegalovirus exposure and HLA in healthy donors (dated by TCRdb to 2015 to 2018). In terms of the full investigation: An earlier analysis of more than 550 of the donors reported 276 Gb of sequence data and 117 million unique TCR beta sequences obtained from approximately 180 million T cells. Besides the first cohort of 666 subjects, a separate validation cohort made up of some 110 different subjects was used. To predict cytomegalovirus infection status, the study combined high-throughput TCR immunosequencing, statistical association of individual TCRs with disease status, and machine learning. The study aimed to test whether signatures of past pathogen exposure could be identified by cataloging public T cell receptors. In an earlier analysis of 587 of the donors, high-throughput TCR beta sequencing was used to judge whether each TCR beta V gene segment behaved as functional or pseudogenic. A later genetic analysis used genome-wide SNP genotypes for about 60% of the roughly 700 donors, treating that subset as a discovery cohort. Several DR-DQ haplotypes were handled as single units for association and clustering because linkage in the cohort was strong. Rather than drawing on any new phenotypic data, the later analysis identified candidate immune exposures from TCR beta sequences and the way those sequences occurred across donors. Around 300 gigabases of sequencing data and approximately 93 million unique TCR sequences were included in an early release covering about 620 HLA-typed donors. On average, around 240,000 unique TCR beta nucleotide sequences were sequenced per donor among a few hundred genotyped donors of the cohort, with roughly 19% of those sequences being non-productive. Of the 350 to 450 genotyped donors, 65% to 90% were placed in the genetic ancestry cluster associated with self-reported Caucasian donors. A later analysis re-analyzed previously published TCR beta repertoires from 600 to 850 donors and added high-resolution HLA genotyping to study TCR occurrence patterns. The T cell repertoires of under 750 subjects were profiled by immunosequencing and related to cytomegalovirus serostatus. The number of donors typed differed by locus, with about 629-640 for A, B, C, DRB1 and DQB1, around 500 for DQA1, approximately 580 for DPA1, and some 440 for DPB1. Every discovery cohort repertoire had been produced on one sequencing platform. Alongside the repertoire data, information on donor age, sex, ethnicity and CMV serostatus was compiled. Both class I and class II loci were covered by HLA typing, at four-digit resolution.

Library generation was performed with the immunoSEQ multiplex PCR assay. The multiplex PCR relied on a mix of 60 forward primers for TCR Vbeta segments and 13 reverse primers for TCR Jbeta segments. The CDR3 region of rearranged TCR beta genes was amplified from genomic DNA with a multiplex PCR assay. The amplified TCR beta libraries were sequenced on the Illumina HiSeq System as 87-base-pair reads. The study's processing was this. A later analysis tallied around 80 million unique TCR beta chains across the 600 to 700 repertoires, and some 12 million of those chains were shared by two or more donors. Raw reads were error-corrected and collapsed into unique sequences with a nearest-neighbor algorithm that merged closely related sequences to remove PCR and sequencing errors. V, D and J gene segments were assigned by aligning CDR3 sequences to IMGT reference sequences. Each retained sequence needed at least a six-nucleotide match to both a V gene segment and a J gene segment. Rearrangements were classified as productive when the CDR3 lacked stop codons and remained in frame with V and J, and all other rearrangements were classified as non-productive. CDR3 was defined by IMGT convention, running from the second conserved V-encoded cysteine to the conserved J-encoded phenylalanine. Sequences without an unambiguous match to a single V gene segment were excluded from the earlier analysis of about 640 of the donors. An earlier analysis of approximately 590 of the donors called V segments functional above 56.7% productive rearrangements and segregating when the between-donor standard deviation exceeded 5%. A statistical classification framework was built to diagnose cytomegalovirus status from the catalog of TCR beta chain sequences. In a later analysis, V and J genes were assigned by comparing TCR nucleotide sequences against IMGT/GENE-DB human TR gene sequences. Using the TCRdist pipeline, a later analysis assigned CDR3 sequences along with most-parsimonious VDJ recombination scenarios. A later analysis defined each TCR beta chain by its CDR3 amino acid sequence plus V-gene family, and excluded reads lacking a unique V-gene family. To address suspected cross-contamination and a sequencing artifact, a later analysis removed around 590 highly shared, low-generation-probability nucleotide sequences. A later analysis calculated a clonal expansion index for each public chain from normalized within-repertoire ranks of inferred template counts. In a later analysis, generation probabilities were computed using a VDJ recombination model fitted to out-of-frame rearrangements, and the results were checked against IGoR. In a later analysis, hypergeometric tests were used to score TCR-TCR, TCR-HLA and TCR-CMV co-occurrence, with a repertoire-size bias correction applied to TCR pairs. False discovery rates were estimated in a later analysis by permuting HLA or CMV assignments 20 times. A later analysis grouped co-occurring TCRs with DBSCAN, adding TCRdist sequence similarity when clustering within HLA-allele-positive subsets. Repertoires with fewer than 30,000 or more than 120,000 public chains, plus five repertoires with anomalous nucleotide sharing, were excluded from co-occurrence clustering. TCRdb obtained this table from immuneACCESS and retained in-frame rearrangements with V and J assigned. These tables miss some clones; where compared with another copy, unresolved V genes account for less than half of the shortfall, and the remainder is unexplained. Clone size and V and J calls were adopted from that table, with D and trimming inferred from the DNA. Within this sample are 25,000 or so clones, with 79% of them counted one time only. In total, the top ten clones hold 4% to 5.5% of the sample.

This clone was picked up a small number of times. This receptor's antigen is unknown. Base qualities are missing; no much larger clone stands one base away. What the study reported, not specific to this receptor: In a later analysis, the rate of TCR association differed among HLA loci, with DRB1 alleles having the most associated TCRs and HLA-C alleles having the fewest. A group of highly shared sequence variants was considered likely to be a technical artifact of the sequencing pipeline. The authors suggested that the approach could potentially be generalized to other disease states and immunological phenotypes. A further reported finding was that TCR beta sequences accurately predicted the HLA-A and HLA-B alleles for most subjects in the first cohort. Correlated functional status among segregating V segments might reflect linkage disequilibrium, but an unknown experimental factor could not be ruled out. The cohort was sequenced for TCR beta chains only, and without alpha or paired-chain data the features that could be detected were limited. In a later genetic analysis, fewer N-insertions in productive TCRs were reported among donors in an Asian-associated ancestry cluster than the roughly 700-donor mean. A later genetic analysis associated a missense DCLRE1C variant with V-gene and J-gene trimming of TCR beta chains, and an independent cohort replicated the association. The classifier was reported to diagnose cytomegalovirus status with high specificity and sensitivity in both the original cohort and the validation cohort. Because the 87-base-pair reads could not distinguish some IMGT-functional V segments, including TRBV6-2 and TRBV6-3, those segments were excluded. Immune exposure information for the cohort was limited to CMV serostatus. A later analysis associated about 17,000 TCR beta sequences with specific HLA alleles at a false discovery rate of 0.05. In the study, 150 to 200 TCR beta chains were listed as associated with cytomegalovirus. Most TCR sequences were observed very rarely across donors, whereas some public TCRs were present in many individuals. When HLA alleles, especially DR and DQ, strongly co-occurred, attributing TCR associations to individual alleles was difficult. An earlier analysis of approximately 500 of the donors showed that most TCR beta V segments appeared in productive rearrangements either about 87% or about 30% of the time, which broadly matched IMGT annotations. In vitro tests confirmed that a few of the cytomegalovirus-associated TCR beta chains recognize cytomegalovirus antigens. According to a later analysis, parvovirus B19, influenza, CMV and Epstein-Barr virus appeared linked to several top co-occurrence clusters. According to a later analysis, most CMV-associated TCR beta chains appeared to be HLA-restricted, and the HLA associations seemed to be driven largely by CMV exposure. A later analysis found that HLA-associated TCR beta chains were more clonally expanded and had lower generation probabilities than equally common non-associated chains. The earlier analysis of fewer than 750 of the donors excluded some 16 rarely observed V segments, including chromosome 9 orphons, because counts were too low. Roughly uniform sequencing depth across donors was assumed in presence/absence analyses, although this assumption may not hold. Because some donors lacked HLA typing at each locus, the association tests relied only on the typed subset.

Counted from cysteine to phenylalanine, this CDR3 has 16 amino acids. CDR3 DNA is the only sequence kept; it has 48 bases, read in frame from the first base. CDR1 and CDR2 are read off the germline V gene (reference sequence) as LNHDA and SQIVND. For this chain, trimming is 2 bases at the V end and 5 bases at the J end, and the number of junction bases without a gene match is 6. The cohort consisted of 600 to 700 healthy bone marrow donors. At the time of sampling, every cohort member was nominally healthy, though immune exposures that went unrecorded were likely present. The donor tested CMV seronegative and was one of the 352 seronegative cohort members. A peripheral blood sample was provided by each donor, and peripheral blood mononuclear cells were used for TCR beta sequencing. Genomic DNA extraction from the blood cell samples was performed with the Qiagen DNeasy Blood Extraction Kit.

The sequenced sample was PBMCs. This chain joins TRBV19 to TRBJ1-5, with 10 junctional bases fitting TRBD1. This clonotype originated in a male donor in good health and CMV-seronegative. This receptor has the CDR3 CASSIKGDRGDQPQHF. Read as DNA, the sequence is TGTGCCAGTAGTATAAAGGGGGACAGGGGCGATCAGCCCCAGCATTTT.